The 25 T cell receptor beta chains below all came from one sample that was sequenced in a study of blood T cells in healthy people across ages. With a J-beta primer mix and a sample-barcoded 5' primer, a second PCR ran about 7 to 12 cycles. TCRdb re-derived calls from the 5' RACE reads in MiXCR, one entry per CDR3 protein. The profile shows around 790,000 distinct CDR3 sequences, roughly 44% of them singletons. The sequencing input was blood. These receptors all come from a man in his sixties in good health.

A few counts support this clonotype. The V gene is TRBV6-5, the J gene TRBJ2-7; D not certain. This CDR3 contains 18 residues. Per the germline V gene, CDR1 is MNHEY and CDR2 is SVGAGI. V was clipped by 2 bases and J by 2 bases, with 22 bases between them. Here the CDR3 reads CASSYPAHGSVGTYEQYF. CDR3 in DNA: TGTGCCAGCAGTTACCCGGCCCACGGCAGTGTCGGAACCTACGAGCAGTACTTC.

The chain uses TRBV15 and TRBJ1-3; D is ambiguous. The CDR3 consists of 15 residues. Per germline, CDR1 LNHNV and CDR2 YYDKDF (reference sequence). V was shortened by 2 bases and J by 7 bases, with 15 bases between the two germline ends. CDR3 coding DNA: TGTGCCACCAGCAGACAAAACATTCGGCGGAACACCATATATTTT. This translates into CATSRQNIRRNTIYF. Full variable domain (rest looked up from reference TRBV15 and TRBJ1-3): DAMVIQNPRYQVTQFGKPVTLSCSQTLNHNVMYWYQQKSSQAPKLLFHYYDKDFNNEADTPDNFQSRRPNTSFCFLDIRSPGLGDTAMYLCATSRQNIRRNTIYFGEGSWLTVV.

The V gene is TRBV3-1, the J gene TRBJ2-7, with 7 bases identical to TRBD1. Trimming took 1 base from V and 1 from J; bases not matched to a gene: 7. CDR3 length: 16 residues. Germline-derived CDR1 and CDR2 are LGHDT and YNNKEL (reference sequence). In DNA, the CDR3 is TGTGCCAGCAGCCAAGGTCTGACAGGGAAGTCCTACGAGCAGTACTTC. Translation: CASSQGLTGKSYEQYF.

This clonotype was seen ten or more times. This chain links TRBV5-6 with TRBJ2-7; the match to TRBD1 covers 7 bases. This CDR3 comprises 14 residues. CDR1 is SGHDT, CDR2 YYEEEE, per germline. The V segment lost 4 bases and the J segment 1 base; nucleotides outside the gene matches: 5. CDR3 residues: CASSPYRGSYEQYF. In nucleotides, the CDR3 is TGTGCCAGCAGCCCCTACAGGGGATCCTACGAGCAGTACTTC.

The CDR3 coding sequence is TGCAGTGCTAGAGGCTTGGGGGATGAGCAGTTCTTC. Protein: CSARGLGDEQFF. The chain has TRBV20-1 and TRBJ2-1; D could derive from TRBD1 or TRBD2 (5 bases each). V lost 1 base to trimming and J lost 8 bases, with 9 bases between them. There are 12 residues in the CDR3. Germline CDR1 is DFQATT and CDR2 is SNEGSKA (reference sequence).

This clonotype was seen a handful of times. The chain couples TRBV20-1 to TRBJ2-1; the match to TRBD2 covers 10 bases. CDR3 size: 14 residues. Germline CDR1 DFQATT, CDR2 SNEGSKA (reference sequence). Germline trimming cut 5 bases from V and 5 bases from J; bases unmatched to any gene: 6. For the CDR3, the DNA is TGCAGTGCTGATACTAGCGGGGATAACAATGAGCAGTTCTTC. As protein: CSADTSGDNNEQFF.

The gene calls are TRBV2 and TRBJ1-5; D remains ambiguous. V lost 6 bases and J 0 bases, leaving 6 bases between the germline ends. Germline V lookup: CDR1 SNHLY, CDR2 FYNNEI. This CDR3 spans 13 amino acids. The CDR3 loop is CASRLYSNQPQHF. Here the CDR3 DNA reads TGTGCCAGCAGATTGTATAGCAATCAGCCCCAGCATTTT.

This CDR3 is CASSAAPETQYF. CDR3 coding DNA: TGTGCCAGCAGCGCGGCTCCGGAGACCCAGTACTTC. The chain recombines TRBV3-1 with TRBJ2-5; D gene unclear. Germline V gene lookup returns CDR1 LGHDT and CDR2 YNNKEL (reference sequence). The V end was cut by 5 bases, the J end by 5 bases, with 9 bases between. This CDR3 has 12 amino acids.

This clonotype was counted a single time. An end of the junction differs from the germline gene, which may be a read error. The DNA of the CDR3 is TGTGCCAGCATTGTCGAGCGGACCTCGTATGGCTCCACCTTC. This codes for CASIVERTSYGSTF. The chain carries TRBV2 and TRBJ1-2; D is uncertain. Germline values: CDR1 SNHLY, CDR2 FYNNEI. CDR3 size: 14 residues.

The J gene is TRBJ2-4, the V gene TRBV6-1; D possibly uses TRBD1 or TRBD2 (5 bases each). TRBJ2-5 matches the DNA end more closely, so the J call is doubtful. Germline loops: CDR1 MNHNS, CDR2 SASEGT. The CDR3 is 13 amino acids. CDR3 residues: CASRKRTIETQYF. CDR3 coding DNA: TGTGCCAGCAGGAAGCGGACAATAGAGACCCAGTACTTC.

The V gene is TRBV3-1, the J gene TRBJ1-2, with 8 bases aligning to TRBD1. The CDR3 has 16 residues. Unmatched junction bases numbered 15, after V lost 8 bases and J lost 4 bases. Germline V gene data show CDR1 as LGHDT and CDR2 as YNNKEL (reference sequence). The CDR3 here is CASARTGRGEPYGYTF. The DNA of the CDR3 is TGTGCCAGCGCCCGGACAGGGCGGGGGGAACCCTATGGCTACACCTTC.

The rearrangement uses TRBV7-9 and TRBJ2-1; tentative D call: TRBD2 (5 bases). The CDR3 totals 12 residues. Between the trimmed V and J ends, which lost 5 bases and 13 bases, there was a span of 15 bases. Germline loops: CDR1 SEHNR, CDR2 FQNEAQ (reference sequence). The CDR3 region is CASSPIYTGQFF. CDR3 bases: TGTGCCAGCAGCCCAATTTACACGGGACAGTTCTTC. Using reference TRBV7-9 and TRBJ2-1 for the parts outside the CDR3, the full variable domain is DTGVSQNPRHKITKRGQNVTFRCDPISEHNRLYWYRQTLGQGPEFLTYFQNEAQLEKSRLLSDRFSAERPKGSFSTLEIQRTEQGDSAMYLCASSPIYTGQFFGPGTRLTVL.

J is TRBJ1-6 and V is TRBV7-9; D uncertain. CDR1 and CDR2 from the germline V gene are SEHNR and FQNEAQ (reference sequence). V gave up 5 bases and J gave up 13 bases, with 12 bases separating them. This CDR3 contains 12 residues. The CDR3, as DNA: TGTGCCAGCAGCCCCCAGCAGTGGCCCCTCCACTTT. This sequence encodes CASSPQQWPLHF.

This clonotype appeared many times. V is TRBV10-3 and J is TRBJ2-5; 7 bases agree with TRBD1. Germline V gene lookup returns CDR1 ENHRY and CDR2 SYGVKD. This CDR3 has 12 residues. Trimming cost V 8 bases and J 2 bases; bases outside gene matches: 2. Here the CDR3 DNA reads TGTGCCATCCGGACAGGTCAAGAGACCCAGTACTTC. This encodes CAIRTGQETQYF.

This sequence joins TRBV6-5 and TRBJ1-2; D is undetermined. Germline V lookup: CDR1 MNHEY, CDR2 SVGAGI. V was clipped by 6 bases and J by 5 bases, with 13 bases between them. This CDR3 comprises 13 residues. The CDR3 region has the DNA TGTGCCAGCAGAGCTAGGACGGAGTATGGCTACACCTTC. Residues: CASRARTEYGYTF.

This clonotype has ten or more counts. The chain uses TRBV2 and TRBJ1-1; D is possibly TRBD1 (6 bases). The V gene's germline CDR1 is SNHLY and CDR2 FYNNEI. Trimming removed 5 bases from V and 5 bases from J, with 12 bases in between. CDR3 length equals 13 residues. The CDR3 DNA sequence: TGTGCCAGCAGTAAGGGGGAGGGGACTGAAGCTTTCTTT. This codes for CASSKGEGTEAFF.

This clonotype was detected once. The chain joins TRBV9 to TRBJ1-2; D ambiguous. The V and J ends lost 3 bases and 2 bases respectively, with 23 bases between them. The length of the CDR3 is 18 residues. Per germline, CDR1 SGDLS and CDR2 YYNGEE. The chain's CDR3 is CASSGARDTSTGNYGYTF. In DNA, the CDR3 is TGTGCCAGCAGCGGAGCTCGGGATACTAGTACCGGGAACTATGGCTACACCTTC.

The chain links TRBV5-6 to TRBJ1-5; 10 positions agree with TRBD1. The CDR3 covers 17 residues. The V gene's germline CDR1 is SGHDT and CDR2 YYEEEE. V lost 4 bases, J lost 3 bases, and 10 bases stayed unmatched. DNA of the CDR3: TGTGCCAGCAGCCATTTCGGACAGGGGGGCAACAATCAGCCCCAGCATTTT. This codes for CASSHFGQGGNNQPQHF.

This chain uses TRBV11-3 with TRBJ2-3; D is possibly TRBD1 or TRBD2 (6 bases each). The germline CDR1 and CDR2 sequences are SGHNT and YENEEA. The CDR3 runs 16 residues. Trimming cost V 1 base and J 1 base, with 12 bases left between them. Here the CDR3 DNA reads TGTGCCAGCAGCTTAGTACCGGGGGCCGGCACAGATACGCAGTATTTT. Translating gives CASSLVPGAGTDTQYF.

J is TRBJ1-2 and V is TRBV7-2; no firm D call. Germline V CDR1 and CDR2: SGHTA, FQGNSA. The CDR3 is made up of 13 amino acids. The V end lost 2 bases, the J end lost 4 bases, and 8 bases lay between the germline ends. CDR3 loop: CASSLSVVYGYTF. CDR3 nucleotide sequence: TGTGCCAGCAGCTTATCGGTAGTCTATGGCTACACCTTC.

This clonotype was observed a handful of times. The chain employs TRBV2 and TRBJ2-1; D gene unclear. V shed 0 bases and J shed 5 bases, with 11 bases lying between them. The CDR3 length is 15 residues. The V gene's germline CDR1 is SNHLY and CDR2 FYNNEI. CDR3 loop: CASSEALRRDNEQFF. In nucleotides, the CDR3 is TGTGCCAGCAGTGAAGCGCTTCGACGCGACAATGAGCAGTTCTTC. Using reference TRBV2 and TRBJ2-1 for the parts outside the CDR3, the full variable domain is EPEVTQTPSHQVTQMGQEVILRCVPISNHLYFYWYRQILGQKVEFLVSFYNNEISEKSEIFDDQFSVERPDGSNFTLKIRSTKLEDSAMYFCASSEALRRDNEQFFGPGTRLTVL.

About this clonotype itself: This may be a read error: a much more frequent sequence differs by one nucleotide. The rearrangement uses TRBV4-3 and TRBJ2-5; D tentatively fits TRBD1 or TRBD2 (5 bases each). This CDR3 is built from 15 residues. From germline, CDR1 is LGHNA and CDR2 YSLEER. Trimming took off 0 bases at V and 11 bases at J, with 19 bases between the two ends. CDR3 nucleotides: TGCGCCAGCAGCCAAGAGCCCAGGGTAGGGAGAGAGCAGTACTTC. It encodes CASSQEPRVGREQYF.

The rearrangement links TRBV4-1 to TRBJ1-3; 8 bases fit TRBD1. V trimming: 4 bases; J trimming: 0 bases; junction bases outside the gene matches: 8. Germline V gene data show CDR1 as MGHRA and CDR2 as YSYEKL. This CDR3 has 17 residues. CDR3 in DNA: TGCGCCAGCAGCCGAGGCGGACAGGGCCTCTCTGGAAACACCATATATTTT. Protein sequence: CASSRGGQGLSGNTIYF.

This chain links TRBV6-2 or TRBV6-3 with TRBJ1-5; no clear D. The V end was cut by 6 bases, the J end by 9 bases, with 18 bases between. The CDR3 has 14 amino acids. CDR1 and CDR2 (germline): MNHEY, SVGEGT. CDR3 DNA: TGTGCCAGCAGCCCGGCAGGTACCCCTTGGCCCCAGCATTTT. It specifies CASSPAGTPWPQHF.

In nucleotides, the CDR3 is TGTGCCATCCGGGGGGGCGGGAATTCACCCCTCCACTTT. It encodes CAIRGGGNSPLHF. The chain carries TRBV7-9 and TRBJ1-6; D is possibly TRBD1 (6 bases). This CDR3 contains 13 residues. Germline V CDR1 and CDR2: SEHNR, FQNEAQ (reference sequence). V dropped 10 bases and J dropped 7 bases, with 14 bases sitting between them.